These 15 T cell receptor beta chains were all obtained from the same sample, sequenced in a study of T-cell memory formation after mild COVID-19. TCRdb redid the calling of the 5' RACE reads with MiXCR, one entry per CDR3 protein. The sample shows approximately 150,000 distinct CDR3 sequences, roughly 6.2% of them seen only once. The sequencing sample was made of PBMCs or a T cell subset sorted from them (not recorded which). The receptors derive from an adult woman who had mild COVID-19 (a few samples of this study predate the infection). Cell type and time point are not known.

The chain combines TRBV30 with TRBJ1-5; D not resolved. Trimming pared 0 bases from V and 1 base from J, leaving 10 bases between. Per the germline V gene, CDR1 is GTSNPN and CDR2 is SVGIG (reference sequence). The CDR3 has 15 amino acids. The CDR3 spells CAWSVVRSSNQPQHF. The DNA of the CDR3 is TGTGCCTGGAGTGTAGTCCGTTCCAGCAATCAGCCCCAGCATTTT.

This clonotype occurred a few times. The V and J genes are TRBV2 and TRBJ2-2; no firm D call. The CDR3 has 13 amino acids. Trimming removed 2 bases from V and 5 bases from J, with 6 bases in between. Germline CDR1 and CDR2: SNHLY and FYNNEI. CDR3 in DNA: TGTGCCAGCAGTGAAAGCCTGACCGGGGAGCTGTTTTTT. Protein product: CASSESLTGELFF.

This clonotype was recorded many times. V and J are TRBV3-1 and TRBJ2-3; TRBD1 might be the D (6 bases). CDR1 and CDR2 (germline): LGHDT, YNNKEL (reference sequence). V lost 9 bases to trimming and J lost 2 bases, with 18 bases between them. This CDR3 comprises 15 residues. The CDR3 reads CASRKGGGLTDTQYF. DNA of the CDR3: TGTGCCAGTAGGAAAGGTGGGGGCCTCACAGATACGCAGTATTTT.

This clonotype was seen a handful of times. The chain employs TRBV12-3 or TRBV12-4 and TRBJ2-7; 9 bases are a match to TRBD2. This CDR3 has 14 amino acids. The V and J ends lost 7 bases and 3 bases, in that order; junction bases with no gene match: 7. The CDR3 sequence: CASKPGLADYEQYF. The CDR3 DNA sequence: TGTGCCAGCAAGCCGGGACTAGCCGACTACGAGCAGTACTTC.

This clonotype was seen a few times. The genes are TRBV18 and TRBJ1-1; D possibly corresponds to TRBD1 (5 bases). Germline CDR1 KGHSH, CDR2 LQKENI. This CDR3 has 13 residues. V shed 2 bases and J shed 5 bases, with 9 bases lying between them. CDR3 bases: TGTGCCAGCTCACCAGGGGCAGGGACTGAAGCTTTCTTT. It is translated as CASSPGAGTEAFF.

This clonotype was seen many times. This chain joins TRBV20-1 and TRBJ2-7; D is unresolved. The length of the CDR3 is 14 residues. CDR1 and CDR2 from the germline V gene are DFQATT and SNEGSKA (reference sequence). V was cut by 7 bases and J by 3 bases, with 19 bases left in between. The CDR3 reads CSGVYSRQSYEQYF. In DNA, the CDR3 is TGCAGTGGGGTTTACTCCCGTCAGAGCTACGAGCAGTACTTC.

In its sample, this clonotype was seen many times. The chain has TRBV9 and TRBJ1-6; a possible D gene is TRBD1 (6 bases). This CDR3 has 14 residues. Germline-derived CDR1 and CDR2 are SGDLS and YYNGEE. Trimming cost V 0 bases and J 7 bases, with 8 bases left between them. CDR3 loop: CASSVEDRNSPLHF. CDR3 coding DNA: TGTGCCAGCAGCGTAGAGGACAGAAATTCACCCCTCCACTTT.

The sample holds a few counts of this clonotype. The CDR3 nucleotides are TGCAGTGCTAGTGGACCGGGACTAGCGGGGGGACTGTCCTACAATGAGCAGTTCTTC. This codes for CSASGPGLAGGLSYNEQFF. The V call is TRBV20-1, the J call TRBJ2-1; TRBD2 aligns across 15 bases. After removal of 3 bases from V and 1 base from J, the junction contained 10 bases not matched to a gene. CDR3 size: 19 residues. Germline V gives CDR1 DFQATT, CDR2 SNEGSKA (reference sequence).

This clonotype was counted many times. The gene calls are TRBV7-8 and TRBJ2-7, with TRBD2 matching over 10 bases. V lost 6 bases to trimming and J lost 2 bases; unmatched junction nucleotides: 7. This CDR3 is 15 amino acids long. Germline CDR1 is SGHVS and CDR2 is FQNEAQ. CDR3 nucleotide sequence: TGTGCCAGCAGTCGAAGCGGGGGGGTAGCCTACGAGCAGTACTTC. Protein sequence: CASSRSGGVAYEQYF.

This clonotype has just a few counts. V usage is TRBV6-4 and J usage is TRBJ2-1; TRBD1 might be the D (6 bases). V lost 6 bases and J 0 bases, leaving 9 bases between the germline ends. The CDR3 has 14 residues. Germline V gene lookup returns CDR1 MRHNA and CDR2 SNTAGT. CDR3 sequence: CASRADSSYNEQFF. CDR3 nucleotides: TGTGCCAGCAGAGCGGACAGCTCCTACAATGAGCAGTTCTTC.

A few counts support this clonotype. This sequence joins TRBV5-4 and TRBJ2-7; D unresolved. V dropped 0 bases and J dropped 2 bases, with 6 bases sitting between them. The CDR3 has 13 residues. Germline loops: CDR1 SGHNT, CDR2 YYREEE (reference sequence). CDR3 in amino acids: CASSLGKTYEQYF. Written as DNA, the CDR3 is TGTGCCAGCAGCTTGGGGAAAACCTACGAGCAGTACTTC.

This clonotype was seen at least ten times. The genes are TRBV18 and TRBJ1-1; D possibly corresponds to TRBD1 (5 bases). Per the germline V gene, CDR1 is KGHSH and CDR2 is LQKENI. The CDR3 length is 14 residues. The V end was cut by 4 bases, the J end by 5 bases, with 14 bases between. CDR3 in amino acids: CASSLQGARTEAFF. CDR3 DNA sequence: TGTGCCAGCTCACTCCAAGGGGCGAGAACTGAAGCTTTCTTT.

The chain recombines TRBV5-1 with TRBJ1-5; 7 nucleotides line up with TRBD1. V dropped 4 bases and J dropped 3; count of bases not matched to a gene: 4. Germline values: CDR1 SGHRS, CDR2 YFSETQ. The length of the CDR3 is 14 residues. DNA for the CDR3: TGCGCCAGCAGCGCGGGACAGCCCAATCAGCCCCAGCATTTT. This gives the protein CASSAGQPNQPQHF.

The chain joins TRBV25-1 to TRBJ1-2; D call uncertain. The CDR3 is 17 residues long. Trimming stripped 1 base from V and 5 bases from J, with 20 bases between. Germline-derived CDR1 and CDR2 are MGHDK and SYGVNS. CDR3 sequence: CASSESRIIGSAYGYTF. The CDR3 DNA reads as TGTGCCAGCAGTGAATCACGCATAATTGGTTCTGCGTATGGCTACACCTTC.

This clonotype was seen ten or more times. This chain connects TRBV6-4 to TRBJ1-5; D gene uncertain. Trimming shortened V by 5 bases and J by 9 bases, and 14 bases separated the two germline ends. Germline V gives CDR1 MRHNA, CDR2 SNTAGT. The CDR3 runs to 13 residues. The CDR3 spells CASSPGPLRPQHF. The CDR3 DNA reads TGTGCCAGCAGTCCAGGCCCTCTAAGGCCCCAGCATTTT.